The rows below give T cell receptor beta chains drawn from one sample of a study of blood T cell repertoires in COVID-19. Clones were sequenced by immunoSEQ multiplex PCR, and TCRdb holds only the in-frame ones, with some missing. The data hold 40,000 to 55,000 clones, with under 85% observed a single time. What was sequenced was peripheral blood. These receptors were taken from a woman older than 75 with acute or convalescent COVID-19. Each CDR3 is given with its conserved first and last residue. The D gene is left open where the match is weak. Size tells how often a clone was seen (once, few, many) or the class of an expanded clone, and some rows leave it out.

v_call,j_call,clone_size,d_call,cdr3_nt,cdr3_aa
TRBV7-2,TRBJ2-7,.,.,TGTGCCAGCAGCTTCGGGGACGGGGGGCTCTACGAGCAGTACTTC,CASSFGDGGLYEQYF
TRBV6-6,TRBJ2-1,.,TRBD1,TGTGCCAGCAGTTCCCTGGGACAGAATGAGCAGTTCTTC,CASSSLGQNEQFF
TRBV3-1/TRBV3-2,TRBJ2-1,.,TRBD1,TGTGCCAGCAGCCCCTCCCTGGACAGGGGTCCCAATGAGCAGTTCTTC,CASSPSLDRGPNEQFF
TRBV30,TRBJ2-4,.,TRBD1,TGTGCCTGGAGTGTCAGCGACAGGGGCCACCTAGCCAAAAACATTCAGTACTTC,CAWSVSDRGHLAKNIQYF
TRBV15,TRBJ2-1,.,.,TGTGCCACCAGCAGAGATGGATGGGAGTCAAATGAGCAGTTCTTC,CATSRDGWESNEQFF
TRBV4-1,TRBJ2-4,.,.,TGCGCCAGCAGCCCCTCGGGCCCTTCAGCAGGGACCAAAAACATTCAGTACTTC,CASSPSGPSAGTKNIQYF
TRBV5-1,TRBJ2-7,few,TRBD2,TGCGCCAGCAGCTTGGGACTAGCGGGAGAGTCATACTACGAGCAGTACTTC,CASSLGLAGESYYEQYF
TRBV18,TRBJ2-3,.,TRBD2,TGTGCCAGCTCACCACCGATCGGGACTACCAGCACAGATACGCAGTATTTT,CASSPPIGTTSTDTQYF
TRBV6-5,TRBJ1-2,.,.,TGTGCCAGCACTGGGTCTGGGGGCCGTTCAGGCTACACCTTC,CASTGSGGRSGYTF
TRBV3-1/TRBV3-2,TRBJ2-1,.,.,TGTGCCAGCAGCCGGGACAAATACAATGAGCAGTTCTTC,CASSRDKYNEQFF